The 17 T cell receptor beta chains below were found in one sample sequenced in a study of shared clonotypes between healthy human individuals. Produced via immunoSEQ multiplex PCR; TCRdb's table is partial and in-frame only. The table has some 630,000 clones, about two thirds seen once. Input material: memory CD4+ T cells sorted from blood. The subset denotes: CD45RA-negative fraction. These receptor sequences come from a woman aged 25 to 39 in good health.

V and J are TRBV28 and TRBJ2-7, with TRBD2 matching over 7 bases. Germline CDR1 is MDHEN and CDR2 is SYDVKM. This CDR3 comprises 15 residues. The junction had 9 bases not matched to a gene; V was cut back by 3 bases and J by 4 bases. The CDR3 DNA reads TGTGCCAGCAGTTTTAGCGGGTTTATTATTTACGAGCAGTACTTC. Its translation is CASSFSGFIIYEQYF.

About this clone: The same CDR3 arises from other DNA sequences in this sample as well. This chain uses TRBV18 with TRBJ2-7, with TRBD1 matching 7 bases. Germline lookup yields CDR1 KGHSH and CDR2 LQKENI. The CDR3 has 13 residues. J lost 4 bases, V lost 2 bases, and 2 bases had no gene match. This chain's CDR3 is CASSPTGEYEQYF. CDR3 DNA: TGTGCCAGCTCACCAACAGGGGAATACGAGCAGTACTTC.

This clone appeared once. The CDR3 reads CASSSLWTGRGSGELFF. CDR3 coding DNA: TGTGCCAGCAGTTCCCTTTGGACAGGGAGGGGGTCCGGGGAGCTGTTTTTT. This sequence joins TRBV27 and TRBJ2-2, with a weak D call TRBD1 (8 bases). The CDR3 spans 17 residues. V lost 4 bases and J lost 6, with 21 bases in between. Germline CDR1 and CDR2: MNHEY and SMNVEV (reference sequence).

The chain uses TRBV5-1 and TRBJ1-4, with D perhaps TRBD1 (6 bases). CDR3 length equals 16 residues. Looked up from germline, CDR1 is SGHRS and CDR2 is YFSETQ. Between the trimmed V and J ends, which lost 0 bases and 7 bases, there was a span of 16 bases. DNA for the CDR3: TGCGCCAGCAGCTTGGCTTCCGGGGGCCTTGGTGAAAAACTGTTTTTT. This codes for CASSLASGGLGEKLFF.

The V gene is TRBV6-1, the J gene TRBJ1-5; D gene uncertain. Germline V CDR1 and CDR2: MNHNS, SASEGT. The length of the CDR3 is 13 residues. The V and J ends lost 10 bases and 1 base respectively, with 11 bases between them. The CDR3, as DNA: TGTGCCACCAAACAATACAGCAATCAGCCCCAGCATTTT. It yields the protein CATKQYSNQPQHF.

This sequence joins TRBV6-5 and TRBJ1-2; a weak D match, TRBD1 (6 bases). CDR1 and CDR2 (germline): MNHEY, SVGAGI. The CDR3 sequence is 13 residues long. The germline V and J ends were trimmed by 4 bases and 8 bases, with 14 bases remaining between them. The CDR3 reads CASSLQGTGGYTF. For the CDR3, the DNA is TGTGCCAGCAGTTTACAGGGTACGGGGGGCTACACCTTC.

The genes are TRBV29-1 and TRBJ1-1, with 7 bases identical to TRBD1. Germline CDR1 reads SQVTM; CDR2 reads ANQGSEA. V lost 2 bases to trimming and J lost 5 bases; unmatched junction nucleotides: 5. There are 13 residues in the CDR3. As DNA, the CDR3 is TGCAGCGTTGAACGACAGGGAGTTACTGAAGCTTTCTTT. The encoded protein is CSVERQGVTEAFF.

Note on this clone: The identical CDR3 is also encoded by other nucleotide sequences in the sample. The chain has TRBV18 and TRBJ1-5; D call uncertain. This CDR3 contains 13 residues. V was shortened by 3 bases and J by 3 bases, with 6 bases between the two germline ends. The V gene's germline CDR1 is KGHSH and CDR2 LQKENI. The CDR3 loop is CASSPASNQPQHF. CDR3 nucleotide sequence: TGTGCCAGCTCACCGGCGTCCAATCAGCCCCAGCATTTT.

This chain links TRBV5-1 with TRBJ1-1; a possible D gene is TRBD1 (6 bases). This CDR3 has 14 amino acids. Trimming took off 4 bases at V and 1 base at J, with 11 bases between the two ends. Per germline, CDR1 SGHRS and CDR2 YFSETQ. CDR3: CASSRGRGNTEAFF. In nucleotides, the CDR3 is TGCGCCAGCAGCCGGGGGCGGGGGAACACTGAAGCTTTCTTT.

The chain carries TRBV28 and TRBJ1-5; D unresolved. In germline, CDR1 is MDHEN, CDR2 SYDVKM. CDR3 length: 16 residues. V lost 7 bases, J lost 0 bases, and 16 bases lay in between. Written as DNA, the CDR3 is TGTGCCAGCACCCCCTTCTTGGCACTTAGCAATCAGCCCCAGCATTTT. This sequence encodes CASTPFLALSNQPQHF.

This sequence joins TRBV7-2 and TRBJ2-6; no definite D call. V shed 2 bases and J shed 0 bases, with 17 bases lying between them. Germline-derived CDR1 and CDR2 are SGHTA and FQGNSA. There are 19 residues in the CDR3. CDR3 residues: CASSLTTPSESSGANVLTF. In nucleotides, the CDR3 is TGTGCCAGCAGCTTAACAACGCCTTCTGAGAGCTCTGGGGCCAACGTCCTGACTTTC.

This clone was detected only a few times. The rearrangement links TRBV30 to TRBJ1-4; D unclear. Germline CDR1 GTSNPN, CDR2 SVGIG (reference sequence). The CDR3 is 13 residues long. Deletions cut 1 base from V and 4 bases from J, with 7 bases between. CDR3 sequence reads: CAWSGAVNEKLFF. CDR3 bases: TGTGCCTGGAGTGGTGCTGTTAATGAAAAACTGTTTTTT.

The V gene is TRBV19, the J gene TRBJ2-7; perhaps D is TRBD1 or TRBD2 (6 bases each). The V gene's germline CDR1 is LNHDA and CDR2 SQIVND (reference sequence). The CDR3 extends over 15 amino acids. The germline V and J ends were trimmed by 3 bases and 6 bases, with 18 bases remaining between them. The CDR3 nucleotides read TGTGCCAGTAGTATGTCGGGGGCCGGGTCCGGCGAGCAGTACTTC. It encodes CASSMSGAGSGEQYF.

J is TRBJ2-3 and V is TRBV7-9; D gene unclear. The CDR3 sequence is 15 residues long. CDR1 SEHNR and CDR2 FQNEAQ come from the germline V gene (reference sequence). V lost 4 bases and J 2 bases, leaving 13 bases between the germline ends. The CDR3 sequence is CASSSRERHTDTQYF. The CDR3 region has the DNA TGTGCCAGCAGCTCCCGAGAGAGACACACAGATACGCAGTATTTT.

This sequence joins TRBV18 and TRBJ2-7; TRBD1 or TRBD2 may be the D gene (5 bases each). V lost 2 bases and J 6 bases, leaving 14 bases between the germline ends. Germline assignment: CDR1 KGHSH and CDR2 LQKENI. The CDR3 consists of 14 residues. In nucleotides, the CDR3 is TGTGCCAGCTCACCAATGTCTGGGGGTGGCGAGCAGTACTTC. It yields the protein CASSPMSGGGEQYF.

V is TRBV19 and J is TRBJ2-2; TRBD2 agrees at 9 bases. V was pared by 3 bases and J by 3 bases, with 11 bases of the junction left unmatched. The CDR3 contains 18 residues. Germline assignment: CDR1 LNHDA and CDR2 SQIVND (reference sequence). CDR3 coding DNA: TGTGCCAGTAGTATTGTCAATAGGGGACTAGCCTACACCGGGGAGCTGTTTTTT. Translation gives CASSIVNRGLAYTGELFF.

The chain uses TRBV2 and TRBJ1-1; D call uncertain. Between the trimmed V and J ends, which lost 6 bases and 1 base, there was a span of 6 bases. Germline CDR1 reads SNHLY; CDR2 reads FYNNEI. The CDR3 is 12 amino acids. This chain's CDR3 is CASRTKNTEAFF. CDR3 in DNA: TGTGCCAGCAGAACGAAGAACACTGAAGCTTTCTTT.